This T cell receptor (beta chain) was retrieved from a study of metastatic and nonmetastatic thyroid tumors. As for the study in general: Repertoire comparisons spanned blood and tumor or nodule tissue from malignant and benign thyroid patients. Findings and limits, study-wide: Malignant thyroid tumors reportedly exceeded benign nodules significantly in TCR beta diversity, with the difference appearing in blood and tumor.

From the PCR reads, TCRdb re-called clones with MiXCR. The table lists 30,000 or so clones, roughly 23% of them singletons. All patients reached thyroid surgery having received no treatment beforehand. In the case of this clone: Its cognate antigen is unknown.

Per germline, CDR1 SGHVS and CDR2 FQNEAQ. The V gene lost 3 bases and the J gene lost 8 bases, with 8 bases spanning the gap. This CDR3 contains 13 residues. This TCR derives from a female donor with papillary thyroid cancer or a benign thyroid nodule (not recorded which). Some clones in this sample may be carry-over from other donors' samples. Input material: blood. This chain joins TRBV7-8 and TRBJ1-6, with no clear D. CDR3 sequence reads: CASSFSLYSPLHF. The CDR3 bases are TGTGCCAGCAGCTTCTCTCTTTATTCACCCCTCCACTTT. Together with reference TRBV7-8 and TRBJ1-6, the CDR3 gives the full variable domain: GAGVSQSPRYKVAKRGQDVALRCDPISGHVSLFWYQQALGQGPEFLTYFQNEAQLDKSGLPSDRFFAERPEGSVSTLKIQRTQQEDSAVYLCASSFSLYSPLHFGNGTRLTVT.